This TCR beta chain was sequenced during a study of blood T cell repertoires in COVID-19. Study-wide context: COVID-19 samples from acute and convalescent phases originated in the United States, Italy and Spain. Sample material is recorded as cDNA or gDNA derived from T cells, B-cell-depleted T cells, or PBMCs.

As originally analysed: Amplification from reference gene primers served as the basis for estimated nucleated cell counts. Sequencing used immunoSEQ multiplex PCR; TCRdb keeps in-frame clones, though not all of them. The DNA gave D and trimming, while V, J and clone size come from that table. The sample shows about 68,000 clones, about nine tenths of them seen only once. Patients from Seattle were sampled longitudinally, starting during active infection. V was pared by 5 bases and J by 7 bases, with 13 bases of the junction left unmatched. The CDR3 runs 16 residues. Per germline, CDR1 SGHTA and CDR2 FQGTGA.

Material for sequencing was peripheral blood. This TCR was recovered from a man aged 50 to 59 with COVID-19, enrolled during active disease. The J gene is TRBJ2-7, the V gene TRBV7-3, with 11 bases lining up with TRBD2. The CDR3 DNA reads TGTGCCAGCAGCCCACGGGGATCGGTAGCGGGAGGGGAGCAGTACTTC. Its translation: CASSPRGSVAGGEQYF. Looking up the rest from reference TRBV7-3 and TRBJ2-7 gives the full variable domain: GAGVSQTPSNKVTEKGKYVELRCDPISGHTALYWYRQSLGQGPEFLIYFQGTGAADDSGLPNDRFFAVRPEGSVSTLKIQRTERGDSAVYLCASSPRGSVAGGEQYFGPGTRLTVT.